One sample yielded the 21 T cell receptor beta chains listed below, sequenced in a study of identical twins. TCRdb reprocessed the 5' RACE reads with MiXCR, giving one entry per CDR3 protein. Of approximately 530,000 distinct CDR3 sequences listed, under 25% are singletons. The same data also went into a second study, on yellow fever vaccine responses in identical twins.

The sequenced sample was CD4+ T cells sorted from blood. These TCRs come from a young woman in good health.

The V gene is TRBV5-1, the J gene TRBJ2-1; TRBD1 matches at 10 bases. Germline V gene lookup returns CDR1 SGHRS and CDR2 YFSETQ. The CDR3 contains 15 residues. Trimming removed 4 bases from V and 7 bases from J; junction bases left unmatched: 8. CDR3 residues: CASSPGTGDRNEQFF. The CDR3 region has the DNA TGCGCCAGCAGCCCCGGGACAGGGGACAGGAATGAGCAGTTCTTC.

This clonotype was detected only a few times. This chain uses TRBV3-1 with TRBJ2-2; 7 nucleotides match TRBD2. This CDR3 has 14 residues. V shed 10 bases, J shed 0 bases, and the junction held 5 bases outside the gene matches. Per the germline V gene, CDR1 is LGHDT and CDR2 is YNNKEL (reference sequence). The DNA for the CDR3 is TGTGCCACAGCGGGGATGCCGAACACCGGGGAGCTGTTTTTT. Protein: CATAGMPNTGELFF.

This clonotype was seen many times. The V call is TRBV18, the J call TRBJ2-7; TRBD1 aligns across 8 bases. Germline trimming cut 6 bases from V and 2 bases from J; bases unmatched to any gene: 6. Germline-derived CDR1 and CDR2 are KGHSH and LQKENI. The CDR3 length is 14 residues. CDR3 in amino acids: CASSLDRVTYEQYF. CDR3 DNA sequence: TGTGCCAGCTCGCTGGACAGGGTCACCTACGAGCAGTACTTC.

V and J are TRBV7-9 and TRBJ2-5; no definite D call. The V end was cut by 1 base, the J end by 4 bases, with 10 bases between. The CDR3 consists of 14 residues. CDR1 and CDR2 from the germline V gene are SEHNR and FQNEAQ (reference sequence). CDR3: CASSLGQALETQYF. In DNA, the CDR3 is TGTGCCAGCAGCTTAGGGCAGGCGTTAGAGACCCAGTACTTC.

This clonotype has a handful of counts. The chain carries TRBV28 and TRBJ2-4; TRBD1 aligns across 8 bases. Germline V gene sequence: CDR1 MDHEN, CDR2 SYDVKM. There are 14 residues in the CDR3. V lost 5 bases and J lost 9; bases outside the gene matches: 9. CDR3 residues: CASSPSPGQVIQYF. CDR3 DNA: TGTGCCAGCAGTCCCTCCCCGGGACAGGTCATTCAGTACTTC.

Only a few counts were recorded for this clonotype. CDR3 sequence (DNA): TGTGCCAGCAGTTGGCGGATTAATGAAAAACTGTTTTTT. Amino acids: CASSWRINEKLFF. This chain joins TRBV6-5 and TRBJ1-4; D not resolved. Germline V gene lookup returns CDR1 MNHEY and CDR2 SVGAGI. Trimming removed 4 bases at V and 4 bases at J, with 7 bases between. The CDR3 is 13 residues long.

The rearrangement links TRBV24-1 to TRBJ2-3, with TRBD2 as a possible D gene (6 bases). Germline CDR1 and CDR2: KGHDR and SFDVKD. With 3 bases removed from V and 4 bases from J, the gap between germline ends came to 16 bases. The CDR3 is made up of 16 amino acids. This CDR3 reads CATSDRGTVPPDTQYF. The CDR3 DNA follows: TGTGCCACCAGTGATCGCGGGACCGTCCCCCCAGATACGCAGTATTTT.

This clonotype came up a few times. The rearrangement joins TRBV19 to TRBJ2-1; 7 nucleotides line up with TRBD2. After removal of 5 bases from V and 5 bases from J, the junction contained 9 bases not matched to a gene. This CDR3 is built from 15 residues. Germline V gives CDR1 LNHDA, CDR2 SQIVND (reference sequence). DNA of the CDR3: TGTGCCAGTAGTGCCACTAGCGAGAGTCACAATGAGCAGTTCTTC. It specifies CASSATSESHNEQFF. Based on the CDR3 plus reference TRBV19 and TRBJ2-1, the full variable domain is DGGITQSPKYLFRKEGQNVTLSCEQNLNHDAMYWYRQDPGQGLRLIYYSQIVNDFQKGDIAEGYSVSREKKESFPLTVTSAQKNPTAFYLCASSATSESHNEQFFGPGTRLTVL.

The sample holds many counts of this clonotype. CDR3 nucleotides: TGCAGCGTGGTACAGGGCTCTGGAAACACCATATATTTT. As protein: CSVVQGSGNTIYF. The chain has TRBV29-1 and TRBJ1-3, with D perhaps matching TRBD1 (6 bases). The length of the CDR3 is 13 residues. Germline loops: CDR1 SQVTM, CDR2 ANQGSEA. The V and J ends lost 6 bases and 0 bases respectively, with 9 bases between them.

A few counts support this clonotype. This sequence joins TRBV20-1 and TRBJ2-1, with 8 positions matching TRBD2. This CDR3 is built from 15 residues. The ends lost 4 bases at V and 7 bases at J; junction bases unmatched: 12. Germline CDR1 and CDR2: DFQATT and SNEGSKA (reference sequence). This chain's CDR3 is CSATSSLAAPNEQFF. The CDR3 bases are TGCAGTGCTACCTCCTCACTAGCGGCCCCTAATGAGCAGTTCTTC.

This clonotype was seen only a few times. The genes are TRBV28 and TRBJ2-1; no firm D call. There are 14 residues in the CDR3. CDR1 is MDHEN, CDR2 SYDVKM, per germline. Trimming removed 6 bases at V and 1 base at J, with 10 bases between. CDR3 DNA: TGTGCCAGCAGGAGCCTCTTTTCCTACAATGAGCAGTTCTTC. Its protein is CASRSLFSYNEQFF.

This rearrangement joins TRBV7-9 to TRBJ2-1, with 7 positions matching TRBD2. Per the germline V gene, CDR1 is SEHNR and CDR2 is FQNEAQ (reference sequence). The ends lost 5 bases at V and 6 bases at J; junction bases unmatched: 4. This CDR3 is built from 13 residues. The CDR3, as DNA: TGTGCCAGCAGCCCTCGGACTAGCAATGAGCAGTTCTTC. It specifies CASSPRTSNEQFF. Looking up the rest from reference TRBV7-9 and TRBJ2-1 gives the full variable domain: DTGVSQNPRHKITKRGQNVTFRCDPISEHNRLYWYRQTLGQGPEFLTYFQNEAQLEKSRLLSDRFSAERPKGSFSTLEIQRTEQGDSAMYLCASSPRTSNEQFFGPGTRLTVL.

This clonotype occurred a few times. This chain joins TRBV5-1 and TRBJ1-2, with 10 bases identical to TRBD1. CDR3 length: 15 amino acids. CDR1 is SGHRS, CDR2 YFSETQ, per germline. V was clipped by 3 bases and J by 0 bases; unmatched bases: 2. The CDR3 nucleotides are TGCGCCAGCAGCTCGACAGGGGGCGCTAACTATGGCTACACCTTC. As protein: CASSSTGGANYGYTF.

This clonotype was picked up one time. This chain connects TRBV11-2 to TRBJ2-1; 11 nucleotides agree with TRBD2. The CDR3 runs to 18 residues. The ends lost 1 base at V and 5 bases at J; junction bases unmatched: 10. Germline assignment: CDR1 SGHAT and CDR2 FQNNGV. The CDR3 bases are TGTGCCAGCAGCTTAGTTATGTGGCTAGCGGGAGGAAACAATGAGCAGTTCTTC. Translating gives CASSLVMWLAGGNNEQFF.

This rearrangement joins TRBV20-1 to TRBJ2-5, with D perhaps TRBD2 (5 bases). The CDR3 sequence is 13 residues long. Germline-derived CDR1 and CDR2 are DFQATT and SNEGSKA (reference sequence). V was cut by 2 bases and J by 5 bases, with 12 bases left in between. This CDR3 is CSARKGTGETQYF. In DNA, the CDR3 is TGCAGTGCTAGAAAGGGCACGGGGGAGACCCAGTACTTC.

The rearrangement joins TRBV6-5 to TRBJ1-5; 7 nucleotides align to TRBD1. This CDR3 is 14 amino acids long. The V gene end was trimmed by 4 bases and the J gene end by 7 bases; junction bases not matched to a gene: 7. CDR1 is MNHEY and CDR2 is SVGAGI in the germline V gene. CDR3 region: CASSSGRGGQPQHF. Here the CDR3 DNA reads TGTGCCAGCAGTTCGGGCAGGGGGGGACAGCCCCAGCATTTT.

This clonotype was detected only a few times. This chain connects TRBV3-1 to TRBJ1-1; D is perhaps TRBD1 (5 bases). The V end lost 4 bases, the J end lost 1 base, and 13 bases lay between the germline ends. The germline gives CDR1 LGHDT, CDR2 YNNKEL (reference sequence). This CDR3 has 15 residues. This CDR3 is CASSPSLTGNTEAFF. CDR3 nucleotides: TGTGCCAGCAGCCCGAGTTTAACAGGGAACACTGAAGCTTTCTTT.

This clonotype was picked up a small number of times. The CDR3 DNA reads TGTGCCAGCAGCTTATCGGTAAATCAGCCCCAGCATTTT. It specifies CASSLSVNQPQHF. The V and J genes are TRBV11-2 and TRBJ1-5; D not certain. The V gene lost 2 bases and the J gene lost 4 bases, with 6 bases spanning the gap. This CDR3 is 13 amino acids long. The V gene's germline CDR1 is SGHAT and CDR2 FQNNGV.

This clonotype was seen a handful of times. The chain carries TRBV5-1 and TRBJ1-3, with D perhaps matching TRBD1 (5 bases). Trimming cost V 2 bases and J 0 bases, with 12 bases left between them. Germline V gene sequence: CDR1 SGHRS, CDR2 YFSETQ. This CDR3 is built from 16 residues. The CDR3 region has the DNA TGCGCCAGCAGCTTTTTTTCGACAGACTCTGGAAACACCATATATTTT. Translating it yields CASSFFSTDSGNTIYF.

In DNA form, the CDR3 reads TGCGCCAGCATATTAGCGGCCCCGAGCTCCTACAATGAGCAGTTCTTC. Protein sequence: CASILAAPSSYNEQFF. V gene TRBV10-2 combines with J gene TRBJ2-1, with D perhaps matching TRBD2 (6 bases). CDR3 length equals 16 residues. Germline-derived CDR1 and CDR2 are WSHSY and SAAADI. Trimming cost V 7 bases and J 0 bases, with 16 bases left between them.

Ten or more counts support this clonotype. The V and J genes are TRBV5-1 and TRBJ2-4, with D uncertain. Per the germline V gene, CDR1 is SGHRS and CDR2 is YFSETQ. The CDR3 covers 13 residues. V lost 7 bases and J 3 bases, leaving 11 bases between the germline ends. The CDR3 is CASRKVGKNIQYF. CDR3 bases: TGCGCCAGCCGAAAGGTGGGCAAAAACATTCAGTACTTC.